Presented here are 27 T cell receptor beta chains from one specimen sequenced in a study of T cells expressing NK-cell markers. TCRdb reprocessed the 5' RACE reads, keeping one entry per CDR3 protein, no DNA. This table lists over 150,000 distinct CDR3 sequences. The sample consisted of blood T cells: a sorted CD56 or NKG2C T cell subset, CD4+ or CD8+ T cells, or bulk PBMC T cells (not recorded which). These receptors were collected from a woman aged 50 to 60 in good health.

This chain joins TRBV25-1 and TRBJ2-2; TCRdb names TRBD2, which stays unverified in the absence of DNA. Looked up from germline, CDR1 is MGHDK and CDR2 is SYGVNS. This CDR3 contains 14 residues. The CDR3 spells CASSAAGFTGELFF.

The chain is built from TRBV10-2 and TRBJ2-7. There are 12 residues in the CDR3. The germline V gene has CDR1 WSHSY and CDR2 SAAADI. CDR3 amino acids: CASSEQPYEQYF.

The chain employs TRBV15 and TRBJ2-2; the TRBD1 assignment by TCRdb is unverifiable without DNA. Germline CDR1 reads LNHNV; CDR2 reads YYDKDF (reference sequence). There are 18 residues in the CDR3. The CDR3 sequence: CATSRDRFSPGGTGELFF.

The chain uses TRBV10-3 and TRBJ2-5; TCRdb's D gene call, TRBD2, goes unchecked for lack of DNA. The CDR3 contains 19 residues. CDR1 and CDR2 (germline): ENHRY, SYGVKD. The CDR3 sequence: CAISEGFPGSGIDQETQYF.

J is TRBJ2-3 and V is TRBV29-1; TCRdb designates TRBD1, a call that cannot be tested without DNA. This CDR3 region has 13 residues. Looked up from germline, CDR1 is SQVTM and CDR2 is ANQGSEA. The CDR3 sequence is CSVEAGVTDTQYF.

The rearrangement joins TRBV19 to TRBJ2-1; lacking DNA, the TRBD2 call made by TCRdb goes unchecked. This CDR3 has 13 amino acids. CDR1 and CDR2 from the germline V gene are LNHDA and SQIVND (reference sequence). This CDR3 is CASNAGVGNEQFF.

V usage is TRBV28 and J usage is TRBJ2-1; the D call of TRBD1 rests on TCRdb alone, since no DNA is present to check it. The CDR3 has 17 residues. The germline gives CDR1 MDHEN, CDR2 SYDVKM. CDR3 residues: CASSLWSVGGYPNEQFF.

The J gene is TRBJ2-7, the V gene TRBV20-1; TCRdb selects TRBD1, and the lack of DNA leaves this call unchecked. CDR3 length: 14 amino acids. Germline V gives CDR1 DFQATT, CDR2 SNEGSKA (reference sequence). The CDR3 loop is CSAGGRDRVDEQYF.

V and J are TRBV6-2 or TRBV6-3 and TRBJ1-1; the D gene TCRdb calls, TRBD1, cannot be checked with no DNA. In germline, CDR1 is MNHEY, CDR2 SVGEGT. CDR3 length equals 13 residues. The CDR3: CASSPHDRGEAFF.

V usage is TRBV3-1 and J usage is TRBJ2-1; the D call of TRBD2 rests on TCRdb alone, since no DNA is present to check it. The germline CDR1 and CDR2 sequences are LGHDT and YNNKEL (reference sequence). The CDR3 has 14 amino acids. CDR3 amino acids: CASSPFYGSGGQFF.

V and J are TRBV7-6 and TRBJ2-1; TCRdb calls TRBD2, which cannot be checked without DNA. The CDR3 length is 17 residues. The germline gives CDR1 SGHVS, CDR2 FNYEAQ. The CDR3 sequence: CASSLYASGTANNEQFF.

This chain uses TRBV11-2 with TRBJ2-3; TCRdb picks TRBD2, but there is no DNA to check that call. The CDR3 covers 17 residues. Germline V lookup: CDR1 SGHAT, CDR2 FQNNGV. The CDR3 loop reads CASSLTPAGVGTDTQYF.

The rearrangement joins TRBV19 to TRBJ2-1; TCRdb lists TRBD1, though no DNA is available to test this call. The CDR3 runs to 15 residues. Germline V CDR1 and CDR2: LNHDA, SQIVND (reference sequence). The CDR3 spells CASKLQGNSYNEQFF.

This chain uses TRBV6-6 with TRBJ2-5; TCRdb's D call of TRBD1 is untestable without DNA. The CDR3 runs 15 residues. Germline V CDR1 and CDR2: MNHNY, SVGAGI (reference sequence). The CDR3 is CASSYPEYREETQYF.

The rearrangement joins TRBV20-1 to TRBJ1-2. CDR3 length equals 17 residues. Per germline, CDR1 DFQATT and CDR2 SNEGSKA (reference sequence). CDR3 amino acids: CSARDPLIKTENYGYTF.

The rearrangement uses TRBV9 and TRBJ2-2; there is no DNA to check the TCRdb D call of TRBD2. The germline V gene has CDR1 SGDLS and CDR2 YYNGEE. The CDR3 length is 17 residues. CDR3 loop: CASSAISSGTSTGELFF.

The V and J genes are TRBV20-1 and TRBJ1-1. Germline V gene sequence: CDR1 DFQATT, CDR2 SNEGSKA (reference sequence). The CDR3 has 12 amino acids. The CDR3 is CSASALDTEAFF.

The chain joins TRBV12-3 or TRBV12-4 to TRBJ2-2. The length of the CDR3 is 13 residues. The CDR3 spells CASSLGATGELFF.

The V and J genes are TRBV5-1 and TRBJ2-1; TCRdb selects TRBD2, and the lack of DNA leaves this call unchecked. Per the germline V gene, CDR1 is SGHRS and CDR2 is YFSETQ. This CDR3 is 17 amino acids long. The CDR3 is CASSLIPGLADYNEQFF.

CDR3 sequence: CASSSRGGQSLYGYTF. The chain couples TRBV5-6 to TRBJ1-2; TCRdb's D call of TRBD1 is untestable without DNA. Germline V gene sequence: CDR1 SGHDT, CDR2 YYEEEE. This CDR3 has 16 residues. Full variable domain (missing parts from reference TRBV5-6 and TRBJ1-2): DAGVTQSPTHLIKTRGQQVTLRCSPKSGHDTVSWYQQALGQGPQFIFQYYEEEERQRGNFPDRFSGHQFPNYSSELNVNALLLGDSALYLCASSSRGGQSLYGYTFGSGTRLTVV.

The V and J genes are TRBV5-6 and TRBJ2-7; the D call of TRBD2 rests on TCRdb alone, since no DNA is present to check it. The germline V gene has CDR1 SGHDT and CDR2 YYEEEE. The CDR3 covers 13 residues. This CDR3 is CASSWGTSGEQYF.

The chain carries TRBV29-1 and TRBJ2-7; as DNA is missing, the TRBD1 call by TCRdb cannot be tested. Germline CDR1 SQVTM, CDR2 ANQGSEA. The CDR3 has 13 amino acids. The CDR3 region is CSVVRDSSYEQYF.

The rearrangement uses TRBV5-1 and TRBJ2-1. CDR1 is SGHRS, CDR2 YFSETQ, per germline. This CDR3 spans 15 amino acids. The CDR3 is CASSPTDGSYNEQFF.

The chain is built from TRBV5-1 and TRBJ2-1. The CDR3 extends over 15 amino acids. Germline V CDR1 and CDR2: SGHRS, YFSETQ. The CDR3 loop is CASSLRSGMYNEQFF.

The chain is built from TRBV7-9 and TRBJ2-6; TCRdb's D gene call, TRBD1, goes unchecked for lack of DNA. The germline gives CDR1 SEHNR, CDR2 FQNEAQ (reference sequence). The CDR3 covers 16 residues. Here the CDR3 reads CASGPGTGSGANVLTF.

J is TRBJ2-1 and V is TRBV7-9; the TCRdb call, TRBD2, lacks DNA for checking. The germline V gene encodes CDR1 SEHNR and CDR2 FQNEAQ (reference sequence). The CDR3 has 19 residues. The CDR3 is CASSLRGASGMIPYNEQFF.

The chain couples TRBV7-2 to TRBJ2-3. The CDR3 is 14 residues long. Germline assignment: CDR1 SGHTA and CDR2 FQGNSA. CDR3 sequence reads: CASSFRGTTDTQYF.